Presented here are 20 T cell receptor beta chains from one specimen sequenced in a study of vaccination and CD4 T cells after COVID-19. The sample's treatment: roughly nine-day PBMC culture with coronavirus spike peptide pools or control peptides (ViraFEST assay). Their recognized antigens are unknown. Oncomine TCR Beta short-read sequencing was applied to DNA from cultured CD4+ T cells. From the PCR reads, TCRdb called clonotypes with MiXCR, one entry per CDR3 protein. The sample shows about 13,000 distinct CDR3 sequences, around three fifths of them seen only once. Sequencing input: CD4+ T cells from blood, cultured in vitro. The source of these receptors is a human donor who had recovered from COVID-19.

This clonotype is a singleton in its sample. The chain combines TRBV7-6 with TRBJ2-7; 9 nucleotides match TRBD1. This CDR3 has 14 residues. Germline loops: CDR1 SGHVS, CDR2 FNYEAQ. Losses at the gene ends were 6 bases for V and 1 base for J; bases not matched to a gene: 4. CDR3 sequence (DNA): TGTGCCAGCAGGTCACAGGGGGCGTCCTACGAGCAGTACTTC. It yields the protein CASRSQGASYEQYF.

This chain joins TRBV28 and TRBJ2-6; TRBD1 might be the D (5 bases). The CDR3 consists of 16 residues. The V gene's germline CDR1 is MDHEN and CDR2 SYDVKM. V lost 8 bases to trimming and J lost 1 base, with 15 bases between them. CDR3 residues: CASFGASGSGANVLTF. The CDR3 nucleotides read TGTGCCAGCTTTGGGGCCTCAGGGTCTGGGGCCAACGTCCTGACTTTC.

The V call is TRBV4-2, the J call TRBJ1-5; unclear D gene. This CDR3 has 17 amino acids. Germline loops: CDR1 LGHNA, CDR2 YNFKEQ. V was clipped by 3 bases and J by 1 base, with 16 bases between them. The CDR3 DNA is TGTGCCAGCAGCCAGCACGCTGGTGTGGAAAGCAATCAGCCCCAGCATTTT. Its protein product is CASSQHAGVESNQPQHF.

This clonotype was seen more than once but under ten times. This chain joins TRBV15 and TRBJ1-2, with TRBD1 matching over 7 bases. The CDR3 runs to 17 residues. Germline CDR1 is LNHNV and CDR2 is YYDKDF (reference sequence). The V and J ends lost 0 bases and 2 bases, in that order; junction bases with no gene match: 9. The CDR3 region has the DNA TGTGCCACCAGCAGAGATAGGCCGGGACAGATGAACTATGGCTACACCTTC. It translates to CATSRDRPGQMNYGYTF.

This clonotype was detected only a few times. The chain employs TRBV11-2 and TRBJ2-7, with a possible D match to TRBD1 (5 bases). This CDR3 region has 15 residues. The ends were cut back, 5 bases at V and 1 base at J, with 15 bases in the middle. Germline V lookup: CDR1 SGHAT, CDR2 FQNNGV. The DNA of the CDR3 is TGTGCCAGCAGCCCGAGCAGGGTGGAGTCCTACGAGCAGTACTTC. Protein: CASSPSRVESYEQYF.

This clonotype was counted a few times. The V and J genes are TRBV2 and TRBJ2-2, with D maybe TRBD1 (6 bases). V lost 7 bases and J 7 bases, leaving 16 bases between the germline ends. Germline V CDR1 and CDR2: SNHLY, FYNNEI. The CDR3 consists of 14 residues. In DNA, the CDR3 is TGTGCCAGCATCATTTCAGGGGCGGGCGGGGAGCTGTTTTTT. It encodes CASIISGAGGELFF.

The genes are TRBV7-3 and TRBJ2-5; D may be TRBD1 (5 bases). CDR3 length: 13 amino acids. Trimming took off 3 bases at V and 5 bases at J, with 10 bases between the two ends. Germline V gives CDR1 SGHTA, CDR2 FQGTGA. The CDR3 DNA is TGTGCCAGCAGCTTTGGTAGGGGCGAGACCCAGTACTTC. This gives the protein CASSFGRGETQYF. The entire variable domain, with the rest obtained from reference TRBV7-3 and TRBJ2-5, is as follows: GAGVSQTPSNKVTEKGKYVELRCDPISGHTALYWYRQSLGQGPEFLIYFQGTGAADDSGLPNDRFFAVRPEGSVSTLKIQRTERGDSAVYLCASSFGRGETQYFGPGTRLLVL.

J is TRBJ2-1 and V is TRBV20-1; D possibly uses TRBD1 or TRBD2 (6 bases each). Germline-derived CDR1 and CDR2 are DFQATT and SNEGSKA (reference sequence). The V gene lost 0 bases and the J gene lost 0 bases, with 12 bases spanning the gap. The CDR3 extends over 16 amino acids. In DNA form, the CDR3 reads TGCAGTGCTAGAGATCAGACGGGGGCCTCCTACAATGAGCAGTTCTTC. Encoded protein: CSARDQTGASYNEQFF.

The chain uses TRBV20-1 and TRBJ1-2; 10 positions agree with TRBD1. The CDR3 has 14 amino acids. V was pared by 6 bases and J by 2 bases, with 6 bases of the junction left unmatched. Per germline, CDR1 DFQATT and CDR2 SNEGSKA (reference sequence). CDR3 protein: CSARGTGANYGYTF. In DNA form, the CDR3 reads TGCAGTGCAAGGGGGACAGGGGCAAACTATGGCTACACCTTC.

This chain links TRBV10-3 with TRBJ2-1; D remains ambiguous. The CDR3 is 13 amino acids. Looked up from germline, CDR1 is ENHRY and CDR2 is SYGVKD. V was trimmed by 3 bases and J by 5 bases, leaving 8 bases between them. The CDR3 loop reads CAISDLEHNEQFF. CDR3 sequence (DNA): TGTGCCATCAGTGATCTGGAACACAATGAGCAGTTCTTC.

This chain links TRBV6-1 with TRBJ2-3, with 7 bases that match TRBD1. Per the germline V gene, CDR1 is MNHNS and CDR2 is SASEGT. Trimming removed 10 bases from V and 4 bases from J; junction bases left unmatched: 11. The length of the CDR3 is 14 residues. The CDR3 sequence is CANGKGAGPDTQYF. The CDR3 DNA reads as TGTGCCAACGGCAAGGGGGCGGGCCCAGATACGCAGTATTTT.

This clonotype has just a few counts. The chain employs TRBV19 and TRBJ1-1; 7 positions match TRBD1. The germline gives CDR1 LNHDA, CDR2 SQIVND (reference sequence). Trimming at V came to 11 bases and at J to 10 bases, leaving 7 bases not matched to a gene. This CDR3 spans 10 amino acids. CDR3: CASKEGAAFF. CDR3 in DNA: TGTGCCTCAAAGGAGGGGGCAGCTTTCTTT.

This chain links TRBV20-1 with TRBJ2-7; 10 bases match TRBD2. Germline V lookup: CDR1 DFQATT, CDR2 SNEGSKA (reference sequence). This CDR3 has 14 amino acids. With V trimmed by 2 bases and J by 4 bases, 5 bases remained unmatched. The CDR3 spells CSARSPSGSYEQYF. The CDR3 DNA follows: TGCAGTGCTAGATCTCCTAGCGGGAGTTACGAGCAGTACTTC.

CDR3 amino acids: CASKRGLDQPQHF. CDR3 sequence (DNA): TGTGCCAGCAAAAGGGGGCTAGATCAGCCCCAGCATTTT. This chain links TRBV6-1 with TRBJ1-5, with 7 nucleotides matching TRBD1. V lost 7 bases and J lost 5; bases outside the gene matches: 5. The length of the CDR3 is 13 residues. Germline values: CDR1 MNHNS, CDR2 SASEGT.

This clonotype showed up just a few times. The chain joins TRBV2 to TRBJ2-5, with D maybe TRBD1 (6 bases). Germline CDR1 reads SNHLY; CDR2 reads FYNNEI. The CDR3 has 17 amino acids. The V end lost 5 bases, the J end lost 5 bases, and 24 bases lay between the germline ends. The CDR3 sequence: CASSPSPPDTQGETQYF. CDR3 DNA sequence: TGTGCCAGCAGTCCTTCCCCCCCGGACACCCAGGGGGAGACCCAGTACTTC.

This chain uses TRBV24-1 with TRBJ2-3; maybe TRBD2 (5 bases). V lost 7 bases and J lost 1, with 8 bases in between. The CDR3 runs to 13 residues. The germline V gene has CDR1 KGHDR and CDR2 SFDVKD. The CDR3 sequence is CATRLAGTDTQYF. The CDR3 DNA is TGTGCCACCAGGCTAGCAGGCACAGATACGCAGTATTTT.

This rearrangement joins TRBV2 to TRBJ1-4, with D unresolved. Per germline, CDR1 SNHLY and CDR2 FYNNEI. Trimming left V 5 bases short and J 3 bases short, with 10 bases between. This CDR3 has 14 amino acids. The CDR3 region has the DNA TGTGCCAGCAGTCAGTTTGGAGCTAATGAAAAACTGTTTTTT. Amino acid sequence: CASSQFGANEKLFF.

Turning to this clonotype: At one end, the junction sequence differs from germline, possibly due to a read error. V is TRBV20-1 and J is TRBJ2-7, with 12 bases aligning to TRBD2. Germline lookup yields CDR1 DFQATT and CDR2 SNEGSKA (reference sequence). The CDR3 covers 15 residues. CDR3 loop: CSARLAGALPYEQYF. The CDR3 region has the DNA TGTAGTGCTAGACTAGCGGGAGCGCTACCCTACGAGCAGTACTTC.

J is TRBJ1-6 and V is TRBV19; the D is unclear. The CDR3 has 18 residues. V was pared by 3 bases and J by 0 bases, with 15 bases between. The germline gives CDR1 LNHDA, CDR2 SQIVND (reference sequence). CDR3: CASSMVHVAASYNSPLHF. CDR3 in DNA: TGTGCCAGTAGTATGGTTCATGTGGCAGCCTCCTATAATTCACCCCTCCACTTT.

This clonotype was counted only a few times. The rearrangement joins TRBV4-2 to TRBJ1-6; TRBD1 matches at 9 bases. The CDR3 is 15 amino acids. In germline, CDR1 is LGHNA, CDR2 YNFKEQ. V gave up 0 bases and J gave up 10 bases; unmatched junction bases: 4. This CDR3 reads CASSQETGGRSPLHF. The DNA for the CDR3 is TGTGCCAGCAGCCAAGAGACAGGGGGTCGATCACCCCTCCACTTT.